Listed below are T cell receptor beta chains from one sample, sequenced in a study of blood T cell repertoires in COVID-19. Only in-frame clones appear in the TCRdb table, and some are missing; sequencing was by immunoSEQ multiplex PCR. The sample lists around 300,000 clones, 87% occurring once. Sequencing input: peripheral blood. The origin of the receptors is a man aged 18 to 30 with active or convalescent COVID-19. The CDR3 runs from the conserved cysteine through the conserved F or W. Each record gives: V gene, clone size, J gene, D gene, CDR3 protein, CDR3 DNA. The D gene is left open where the match is weak. The size of a clone is reported for some rows only, either as once, few or many, or as a class for expanded clones.

>TRBV12-5|-|TRBJ1-3|-
CASGSRGHPRGGNTIYF
TGTGCTAGTGGCTCACGTGGGCATCCGCGGGGTGGAAACACCATATATTTT
>TRBV13|-|TRBJ1-1|TRBD1
CASSSPYRQGGSGNTEAFF
TGTGCCAGCAGCTCCCCATACCGACAGGGGGGCTCGGGAAACACTGAAGCTTTCTTT
>TRBV24-1|-|TRBJ2-1|TRBD1
CATSESPGQGYNEQFF
TGTGCCACCAGTGAGTCCCCGGGACAGGGTTACAATGAGCAGTTCTTC
>TRBV18|-|TRBJ1-1|TRBD1
CASSQHLLTGTGDTEAFF
TGTGCCAGCTCACAACACTTGCTTACCGGGACAGGGGATACTGAAGCTTTCTTT
>TRBV6-5|few|TRBJ1-4|TRBD1
CASRLTGATNEKLFF
TGTGCCAGCAGACTGACAGGGGCAACTAATGAAAAACTGTTTTTT
>TRBV10-2|-|TRBJ2-5|TRBD1
CASSDPGTGGSETQYF
TGCGCCAGCAGTGATCCAGGAACAGGGGGCTCCGAGACCCAGTACTTC
>TRBV2|-|TRBJ1-1|-
CASSYSMNTEAFF
TGTGCCAGCTCTTACAGCATGAACACTGAAGCTTTCTTT
>TRBV6-2/TRBV6-3|-|TRBJ1-6|-
CASSDGHDNSPLHF
TGTGCCAGCAGTGATGGACACGATAATTCACCCCTCCACTTT
>TRBV7-3|-|TRBJ1-3|-
CASSLTVGNTIYF
TGTGCCAGCAGCTTGACAGTCGGAAACACCATATATTTT
>TRBV4-1|-|TRBJ2-3|TRBD2
CASSQPTSGGRTDTQYF
TGCGCCAGCAGCCAACCTACTAGCGGGGGCCGGACAGATACGCAGTATTTT
>TRBV15|-|TRBJ2-7|TRBD1
CATSNHPRTGDHEQYF
TGTGCCACCAGCAACCACCCCAGGACAGGGGACCACGAGCAGTACTTC
>TRBV7-2|-|TRBJ2-2|-
CASTNKYTGELFF
TGTGCCAGCACCAACAAGTACACCGGGGAGCTGTTTTTT
>TRBV6-2/TRBV6-3|-|TRBJ2-4|TRBD2
CASSYSGTSGRGGAKNIQYF
TGTGCCAGCAGTTACTCGGGGACTAGCGGGAGGGGAGGTGCCAAAAACATTCAGTACTTC
>TRBV15|-|TRBJ2-7|-
CATTHLIDTMFF
TGTGCCACCACCCATTTGATTGACACCATGTTCTTC
>TRBV28|-|TRBJ2-7|-
CASQGGSPDEQYF
TGTGCCAGCCAGGGGGGCAGTCCGGACGAGCAGTACTTC
>TRBV7-9|-|TRBJ1-6|-
CASSLAGVTSPLHF
TGTGCCAGCAGCTTAGCAGGGGTAACATCACCCCTCCACTTT
>TRBV18|-|TRBJ2-2|TRBD1
CASSATGGHTGELFF
TGTGCCAGCTCAGCGACAGGGGGACACACCGGGGAGCTGTTTTTT
>TRBV25-1|-|TRBJ2-2|TRBD1
CASSRGQADTGELFF
TGTGCCAGCAGCCGGGGACAGGCGGACACCGGGGAGCTGTTTTTT
>TRBV5-1|-|TRBJ2-5|TRBD2
CASSLAGTSGGAETQYF
TGCGCCAGCAGCTTGGCGGGGACTAGCGGGGGTGCAGAGACCCAGTACTTC
>TRBV4-1|-|TRBJ1-5|-
CASSQPTGNQPQHF
TGCGCCAGCAGCCAGCCGACAGGAAATCAGCCCCAGCATTTT
>TRBV5-1|-|TRBJ2-1|TRBD2
CASSLGLAGGPIEQFF
TGCGCCAGCAGCTTGGGCCTAGCGGGGGGGCCTATTGAGCAGTTCTTC
>TRBV19|-|TRBJ2-1|-
CASRNTWRGSYNEQFF
TGTGCCAGTAGGAATACTTGGCGGGGCTCCTACAATGAGCAGTTCTTC
>TRBV5-6|-|TRBJ2-4|-
CASSLKGGLDIQYF
TGTGCCAGCAGCTTGAAGGGGGGGTTGGACATTCAGTACTTC
>TRBV18|-|TRBJ1-2|-
CASSPDLTQPYGYTF
TGTGCCAGCTCACCAGACTTAACCCAACCTTATGGCTACACCTTC
>TRBV10-2|-|TRBJ2-1|-
CASSEGPEQFF
TGCGCCAGCAGTGAGGGCCCCGAGCAGTTCTTC
>TRBV5-4|-|TRBJ2-5|TRBD2
CASSTSSGGETQYF
TGTGCCAGCAGCACCTCTAGCGGTGGAGAGACCCAGTACTTC
>TRBV12-3/TRBV12-4|-|TRBJ2-1|-
CASSFIGLEQFF
TGTGCCAGCAGTTTTATCGGTTTGGAGCAGTTCTTC
>TRBV24-1|-|TRBJ2-2|TRBD1
CATSGPQRSGTDTGELFF
TGTGCCACCAGCGGACCCCAGAGATCCGGGACAGATACCGGGGAGCTGTTTTTT
>TRBV19|-|TRBJ1-4|-
CASSRDTVNEKLFF
TGTGCCAGTAGTAGGGACACCGTTAATGAAAAACTGTTTTTT
>TRBV20-1|-|TRBJ2-5|-
CSYREGETQYF
TGCTCATACAGGGAGGGAGAGACCCAGTACTTC
>TRBV5-8|few|TRBJ2-1|TRBD2
CASSSLSGLGEQFF
TGTGCCAGCAGCTCTCTATCGGGACTAGGTGAGCAGTTCTTC
>TRBV7-2|once|TRBJ2-5|TRBD1
CATRRGGQGAGETQYF
TGTGCCACCCGACGCGGGGGACAGGGGGCCGGAGAGACCCAGTACTTC
>TRBV5-4|-|TRBJ2-1|TRBD2
CASSLALAGYNEQFF
TGTGCCAGCAGCTTGGCACTAGCGGGCTACAATGAGCAGTTCTTC
>TRBV7-2|-|TRBJ1-1|TRBD1
CASSLDRAGGPNTEAFF
TGTGCCAGCAGCTTAGATAGGGCAGGGGGTCCGAACACTGAAGCTTTCTTT
>TRBV19|-|TRBJ2-7|TRBD1
CASSGTGQVYEQYF
TGTGCCAGTAGCGGGACGGGACAGGTCTACGAGCAGTACTTC
>TRBV7-8|once|TRBJ2-5|-
CASSRLVRETQYF
TGTGCCAGCAGCCGACTGGTCAGGGAGACCCAGTACTTC
>TRBV28|-|TRBJ1-3|-
CASSSLGSSGNTIYF
TGTGCCAGCAGTTCCCTAGGGAGCTCTGGAAACACCATATATTTT
>TRBV28|-|TRBJ2-7|TRBD1
CASSPLMGQGAYEQYF
TGTGCCAGCAGTCCGTTGATGGGACAGGGTGCCTACGAGCAGTACTTC
>TRBV6-5|-|TRBJ1-5|TRBD1
CASSKRQGPQPQHF
TGTGCCAGCAGTAAGAGACAGGGACCTCAGCCCCAGCATTTT
>TRBV28|-|TRBJ2-1|TRBD2
CASSLMSGRAEFF
TGTGCCAGCAGTTTAATGAGCGGGAGGGCTGAGTTCTTC
>TRBV29-1|-|TRBJ2-7|TRBD1
CSVDDRASGYEQYF
TGCAGCGTTGACGACAGGGCATCAGGCTACGAGCAGTACTTC
>TRBV25-1|-|TRBJ1-2|-
CASSGLVTERQGYTF
TGTGCCAGCAGTGGGCTGGTGACAGAACGACAAGGCTACACCTTC
>TRBV6-5|-|TRBJ1-2|TRBD1
CASSSRGPNYGYTF
TGTGCCAGCAGTAGCAGGGGGCCTAACTATGGCTACACCTTC
>TRBV5-1|-|TRBJ1-4|TRBD1
CARTGSANEKLFF
TGCGCCAGGACAGGGTCGGCTAATGAAAAACTGTTTTTT
>TRBV28|-|TRBJ2-3|TRBD2
CASSVRLAGVGGADTQYF
TGTGCCAGCAGTGTCCGACTAGCGGGAGTGGGGGGAGCAGATACGCAGTATTTT
>TRBV7-3|few|TRBJ2-2|TRBD2
CASSLSVGLAGHTGELFF
TGTGCCAGCAGCTTATCTGTGGGACTAGCGGGGCACACCGGGGAGCTGTTTTTT
>TRBV5-6|-|TRBJ2-1|TRBD2
CASSWTSSYNEQFF
TGTGCCAGCAGCTGGACTAGCTCCTACAATGAGCAGTTCTTC
>TRBV2|-|TRBJ2-7|TRBD2
CASSVLAGGYEQYF
TGTGCCAGCAGTGTCTTAGCGGGGGGCTACGAGCAGTACTTC
>TRBV7-9|-|TRBJ2-7|-
CASSLDRSYEQYF
TGTGCCAGCAGCTTAGATCGGAGCTACGAGCAGTACTTC
>TRBV9|-|TRBJ2-3|TRBD2
CASSPSIVLAGGTDTQYF
TGTGCCAGCAGCCCATCGATCGTCTTAGCGGGGGGCACAGATACGCAGTATTTT
>TRBV3-1/TRBV3-2|once|TRBJ2-2|-
CASSQGERDTGKLFF
TGTGCCAGCAGCCAGGGAGAGCGGGACACCGGGAAGCTGTTTTTT
>TRBV4-3|-|TRBJ2-3|-
CASSRTTGDTDTQYF
TGCGCCAGCAGCCGGACCACAGGTGATACAGATACGCAGTATTTT
>TRBV19|-|TRBJ1-1|-
CASSMRGGTDEAFF
TGTGCCAGTAGTATGAGGGGAGGTACAGATGAAGCTTTCTTT
>TRBV4-1|few|TRBJ2-7|-
CASSQGGSYEQYF
TGCGCCAGCAGCCAAGGCGGCTCCTACGAGCAGTACTTC
>TRBV24-1|once|TRBJ2-3|TRBD2
CATGGTSPSDTQYF
TGTGCCACCGGAGGGACTAGTCCCTCAGATACGCAGTATTTT
>TRBV5-1|-|TRBJ1-1|-
CASSLTTGMNTEAFF
TGCGCCAGCAGCTTGACTACAGGCATGAACACTGAAGCTTTCTTT
>TRBV10-3|-|TRBJ1-1|-
CAISGVGAGTEAFF
TGTGCCATCAGTGGAGTGGGGGCTGGCACTGAAGCTTTCTTT
>TRBV7-2|-|TRBJ2-5|TRBD2
CASSLWASGIIETQYF
TGTGCCAGCAGCTTATGGGCTAGCGGGATCATCGAGACCCAGTACTTC
>TRBV29-1|-|TRBJ2-7|-
CSVGRGSYEQYF
TGCAGCGTTGGACGGGGCTCCTACGAGCAGTACTTC
>TRBV15|-|TRBJ1-4|-
CATSIGQRNEKLFF
TGTGCCACCAGCATTGGACAGCGTAATGAAAAACTGTTTTTT